The T cell receptor (beta chain) described here comes from a study of Ad26.COV2.S vaccination and SARS-CoV-2 variants. As for treatment: 15 to 20 received Ad26.COV2.S at low or high dose, single or two shots; about 5 received placebo; per-sample allocation not given. Sampling was done on day 63 after the first vaccine or placebo injection. TCRdb's copy holds only in-frame clones and misses some; the assay was immunoSEQ multiplex PCR. Among approximately 300,000 clones, about 86% were seen once, and the ten largest hold more than 1.5%. CDR1 is ENHRY, CDR2 SYGVKD, per germline. Trimming removed 4 bases from V and 5 bases from J, with 9 bases in between. This CDR3 is 13 amino acids long.

This clonotype originated in a person aged 18 to 59 who received the Ad26.COV2.S COVID-19 vaccine or a placebo. V and J are TRBV10-3 and TRBJ1-5; D is unresolved. The sequencing used peripheral blood, collected in a trial of Ad26.COV2.S vaccine versus placebo. The CDR3 is CAISGRPHQPQHF. CDR3 bases: TGTGCCATCAGTGGTCGCCCTCATCAGCCCCAGCATTTT.